This is a list of T cell receptor beta chains from one sample in a study of blood T cells in healthy people across ages. TCRdb used MiXCR to reprocess the 5' RACE reads, holding one entry per CDR3 protein. This table has approximately 850,000 distinct CDR3 sequences, roughly 60% appearing once. Sequences were obtained from blood. The receptors derive from a man under 40 in good health. Both conserved end residues are part of each CDR3. D genes are given only for firm matches. Some rows have no size entry. The others give once, few or many, or a class for an expanded clone.

clone_size,cdr3_length,j_call,d_call,v_call,cdr3_nt,cdr3_aa
NA,12,TRBJ2-3,NA,TRBV29-1,TGCAGCATTGTATCCTTGGCAGATACGCAGTATTTT,CSIVSLADTQYF
NA,16,TRBJ2-6,NA,TRBV6-5,TGTGCCAGCAGCGAGGATTTTCGCTCTGGGGCCAACGTCCTGACTTTC,CASSEDFRSGANVLTF
NA,14,TRBJ1-2,NA,TRBV12-3/TRBV12-4,TGTGCCAGCAAGTTGCAGACAGGAGAATATGGCTACACCTTC,CASKLQTGEYGYTF
once,17,TRBJ2-2,TRBD1,TRBV7-8,TGTGCCAGCAGCGGTTGGACAGGGGTTATGAACACCGGGGAGCTGTTTTTT,CASSGWTGVMNTGELFF
few,13,TRBJ2-7,NA,TRBV29-1,TGCAGCGCCTCTCGCAGCCTGCGGTCCGAGCAGTACTTC,CSASRSLRSEQYF
NA,16,TRBJ2-3,TRBD2,TRBV20-1,TGCAGTGCCACCGGTGGTGGCGGGGGGGACACAGATACGCAGTATTTT,CSATGGGGGDTDTQYF
NA,13,TRBJ1-2,TRBD1,TRBV7-2,TGTGACAGCAGCCGGGACAGTAGATATGGCTACACCTTC,CDSSRDSRYGYTF
NA,15,TRBJ2-7,TRBD1,TRBV4-3,TGCGCCAGCAGCCAATCGGACAGGGGGGGATACGAGCAGTACTTC,CASSQSDRGGYEQYF
NA,15,TRBJ2-1,TRBD2,TRBV6-5,TGTGCCAGCAGGAATAGCGGGAGTATATACAATGAGCAGTTCTTC,CASRNSGSIYNEQFF
NA,18,TRBJ2-3,TRBD2,TRBV3-1,TGTGCCAGCAGCCTAAGACTAGCGGGGTGGAGTGAGACAGATACGCAGTATTTT,CASSLRLAGWSETDTQYF
few,14,TRBJ2-7,NA,TRBV29-1,TGCAGCGCCAGCCTAGTCTCAGAGCTAGGCGAGCAGTACTTC,CSASLVSELGEQYF
NA,16,TRBJ2-4,NA,TRBV20-1,TGCAGTGCTAGAGATACGGCGGCCCGAGGGGGAAACATTCAGTACTTC,CSARDTAARGGNIQYF
NA,14,TRBJ2-7,NA,TRBV28,TGTGCCAGCAGTTCCATTCGGGGCTCCTACGAGCAGTACTTC,CASSSIRGSYEQYF
NA,16,TRBJ2-1,TRBD2,TRBV6-5,TGTGCCAGCAGTCACCTCCCCGCGGGGGGCTTCAATGAGCAGTTCTTC,CASSHLPAGGFNEQFF
NA,18,TRBJ2-1,NA,TRBV5-1,TGCGCCAGCAGCTTGGGGCAGGGAATTGGAGGCTCCTACAATGAGCGGTTCTTC,CASSLGQGIGGSYNERFF
NA,13,TRBJ2-7,NA,TRBV7-9,TGTGCCACCGAGGACCCTCCCGGATACGAGCAGTACTTC,CATEDPPGYEQYF
NA,15,TRBJ2-3,TRBD2,TRBV4-2,TGTGCCAGCAGCCAAGTCCCAGGACTAGCAGATACGCAGTATTTT,CASSQVPGLADTQYF
NA,14,TRBJ1-5,TRBD1,TRBV29-1,TGCAGCGTTCAGCTGGGACAGAACAATCAGCCCCAGCATTTT,CSVQLGQNNQPQHF
NA,14,TRBJ1-2,NA,TRBV30,TGTGCCTGGAGGGGGAAAGGAGCTAACTATGGCTACACCTTC,CAWRGKGANYGYTF
NA,14,TRBJ1-2,NA,TRBV7-2,TGTGCCAGCAGTCCAGGCCGAATTTACTATGGCTACACCTTC,CASSPGRIYYGYTF
NA,16,TRBJ2-4,NA,TRBV20-1,TGCAGTGCTAGGGTGGCGGGCTCAGGGGAGGGTGACATTCAGTACTTC,CSARVAGSGEGDIQYF
NA,16,TRBJ2-7,NA,TRBV27,TGTGCCAGCAGTTTATACGGGCAGGCAGGGAGCTACGAGCAGTACTTC,CASSLYGQAGSYEQYF
NA,12,TRBJ2-3,TRBD2,TRBV20-1,TGCAGTGCTGACCCAGCGGGGGGGCCGTGGTATTTT,CSADPAGGPWYF
few,14,TRBJ2-7,NA,TRBV6-5,TGTGCCAGCAGTTATTCCCCGGCTGCGTACGAGCAGTACTTC,CASSYSPAAYEQYF
few,16,TRBJ2-1,TRBD2,TRBV20-1,TGCAGTGCTTCCCTAACCGGGACTAGCGGGTACAATGAGCAGTTCTTC,CSASLTGTSGYNEQFF
NA,15,TRBJ2-7,NA,TRBV6-6,TGTGCCAGCAGTTACTCAGGAGGGGTCGTTTACGAGCAGTACTTC,CASSYSGGVVYEQYF
once,15,TRBJ2-1,NA,TRBV10-3,TGTGCCATCAGTGAGGTTAATGCCGCCGGGCCTGAGCAGTTCTTC,CAISEVNAAGPEQFF
NA,14,TRBJ2-3,NA,TRBV20-1,TGCAGTGCCAAAGTCACCCTAGGCACAGATACGCAGTATTTT,CSAKVTLGTDTQYF
NA,14,TRBJ2-7,TRBD2,TRBV7-6,TGTGCCAGCAGCGCGCGACTAGCGGGAGACGAGCAGTACTTC,CASSARLAGDEQYF
NA,13,TRBJ2-7,NA,TRBV7-3,TGTGCCAGCAGCTCGAGGCATGGAAGCGAGCAGTACTTC,CASSSRHGSEQYF
NA,13,TRBJ1-6,NA,TRBV7-2,TGTGCCAGCACGCCCAGGGCCAATTCACCCCTCCACTTT,CASTPRANSPLHF
NA,14,TRBJ2-1,NA,TRBV29-1,TGCAGCGTTGATTTACTCGGGGCTGACCATGGGCAGTTCTTC,CSVDLLGADHGQFF
NA,14,TRBJ1-2,TRBD1,TRBV7-2,TGTGCCAGCAGCTTGGGACAGAGGGATCTCGGCTACACCTTC,CASSLGQRDLGYTF
NA,11,TRBJ1-2,NA,TRBV29-1,TGCAGCGTTGATCGTTCGCGGGGCTACACCTTC,CSVDRSRGYTF
once,13,TRBJ1-2,TRBD1,TRBV6-1,TGTGCCAGCAGTGAGGACAGGGTGAGGGGCTACACCTTC,CASSEDRVRGYTF
once,15,TRBJ1-5,TRBD1,TRBV9,TGTGCCAGCAGCGTAGGACAGGGATCAAATCAGCCCCAGCATTTT,CASSVGQGSNQPQHF
many,13,TRBJ1-6,NA,TRBV20-1,TGCAGTGCCTTTACCTCAGATGGGTCACCCCTCCACTTT,CSAFTSDGSPLHF
NA,15,TRBJ1-1,NA,TRBV11-2,TGTGCCAGCAGCTTAGCAGCGGGGCCCCACCGTGAAGCTTTCTTT,CASSLAAGPHREAFF
NA,14,TRBJ2-5,NA,TRBV9,TGTGCCAGCAGCTCTAACCTAGGGGTAGAGACCCAGTACTTC,CASSSNLGVETQYF
NA,14,TRBJ2-2,TRBD2,TRBV12-3/TRBV12-4,TGTGCCAGCAGTTTTGGCGGGGGTGCATGGGAGCTGTTTTTT,CASSFGGGAWELFF
few,15,TRBJ2-3,NA,TRBV6-5,TGTGCCAGCAGTTACTCGGAGGGTGACACAGATACGCAGTATTTT,CASSYSEGDTDTQYF
NA,14,TRBJ2-7,NA,TRBV12-3/TRBV12-4,TGTGCCAGCAAAGATGGAGGGGAGTACAATGAGCAGTACTTC,CASKDGGEYNEQYF
NA,13,TRBJ2-7,NA,TRBV20-1,TGCAGTGCTAGCTCCCTGGTGGAGAACGAGCAGTACTTC,CSASSLVENEQYF
NA,18,TRBJ2-3,TRBD2,TRBV4-2,TGTGCCAGCAGCCAAGAGTGGGGGGCTAGCGGGGGATTCCCCTTGCGGTATTTT,CASSQEWGASGGFPLRYF
few,14,TRBJ2-7,TRBD2,TRBV6-5,TGTGCCAGCCTAAAGACTAGCGGGGCCTACGAGCAGTACTTC,CASLKTSGAYEQYF
NA,14,TRBJ2-7,NA,TRBV6-1,TGTGCCAGCAGTCACCCACCAGGGGGGCACGAGCAGTACTTC,CASSHPPGGHEQYF
NA,15,TRBJ2-1,TRBD2,TRBV15,TGTGCCACCAGCTCACGGGGGGGAGGGTACAATGAGCAGTTCTTC,CATSSRGGGYNEQFF
many,17,TRBJ2-7,NA,TRBV3-1,TGTGCCAGCACCAATTTGAGGGGTCCCCAGTTCCCCAACGAGCAGTACTTC,CASTNLRGPQFPNEQYF
NA,13,TRBJ1-4,NA,TRBV20-1,TGCAGTGCTACAGGGAACGTTAATGAAAAACTGTTTTTT,CSATGNVNEKLFF